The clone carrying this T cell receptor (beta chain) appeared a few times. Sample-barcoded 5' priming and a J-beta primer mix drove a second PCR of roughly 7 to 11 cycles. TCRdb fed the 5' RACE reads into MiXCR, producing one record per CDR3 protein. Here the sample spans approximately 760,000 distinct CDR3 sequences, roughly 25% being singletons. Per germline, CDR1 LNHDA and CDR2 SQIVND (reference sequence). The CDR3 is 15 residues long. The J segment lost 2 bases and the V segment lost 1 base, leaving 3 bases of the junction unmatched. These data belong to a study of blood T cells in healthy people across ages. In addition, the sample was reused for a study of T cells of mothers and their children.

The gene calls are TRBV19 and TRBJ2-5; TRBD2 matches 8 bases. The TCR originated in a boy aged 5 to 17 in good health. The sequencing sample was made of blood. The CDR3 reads CASSIAGGTQETQYF. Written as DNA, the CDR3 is TGTGCCAGTAGTATAGCGGGAGGGACTCAAGAGACCCAGTACTTC.